The rows below give T cell receptor beta chains drawn from one sample of a study of shared clonotypes between healthy human individuals. TCRdb's table, derived via immunoSEQ multiplex PCR, lists solely in-frame clones and lacks some. This table has a few million clones, over 85% appearing once. Input material: naive CD8+ T cells from PBMCs. These receptors all stem from a man between 18 and 29 years old in good health. Some clones in this sample may be carry-over from other donors' samples. Each CDR3 is given with its conserved first and last residue. The order of the fields is V gene, J gene, D gene, clone size, CDR3 protein, CDR3 DNA. D genes are given only for firm matches. Only some rows state a clone size, as once, few, many or a class for expanded clones.

TRBV6-5,TRBJ2-5,NA,NA,CASSSLRGGQETQYF,TGTGCCAGCAGTTCCCTGAGAGGGGGTCAAGAGACCCAGTACTTC
TRBV6-5,TRBJ2-5,TRBD1,NA,CASTADRAQETQYF,TGTGCCAGCACCGCGGACAGGGCACAAGAGACCCAGTACTTC
TRBV9,TRBJ2-1,NA,NA,CASSRNLMLREQFF,TGTGCCAGCAGCAGGAATCTAATGCTCCGTGAGCAGTTCTTC
TRBV2,TRBJ2-3,NA,NA,CASRSSRSSTDTQYF,TGTGCCAGCAGGTCGAGCCGTTCTAGCACAGATACGCAGTATTTT
TRBV29-1,TRBJ2-7,NA,NA,CSVVVGLPSYEQYF,TGCAGCGTTGTGGTCGGACTGCCGTCCTACGAGCAGTACTTC
TRBV6-1,TRBJ1-5,NA,NA,CASSEARSGILIDSNQPQHF,TGTGCCAGCAGTGAAGCGCGGTCAGGGATACTTATAGATAGCAATCAGCCCCAGCATTTT
TRBV28,TRBJ1-1,NA,NA,CASSRLQGAPKGFF,TGTGCCAGCAGCCGACTACAGGGAGCCCCGAAGGGTTTCTTT
TRBV5-6,TRBJ2-1,NA,NA,CASSLGGARQFF,TGTGCCAGCAGCTTGGGCGGTGCTCGGCAGTTCTTC
TRBV15,TRBJ2-7,NA,NA,CATSRGVVGAYEQYF,TGTGCCACCAGCAGAGGAGTTGTGGGGGCCTACGAGCAGTACTTC
TRBV6-5,TRBJ2-2,NA,NA,CAVVGREYSGELFF,TGTGCCGTGGTGGGCAGGGAATACTCCGGGGAGCTGTTTTTT
TRBV6-5,TRBJ1-6,NA,NA,CASSYNLNSPLHF,TGTGCCAGCAGTTACAACCTTAATTCACCCCTCCACTTT
TRBV28,TRBJ2-1,TRBD2,NA,CASTLAGASYNEQFF,TGTGCCAGCACCTTAGCGGGAGCCTCCTACAATGAGCAGTTCTTC
TRBV4-3,TRBJ2-7,NA,NA,CASSQGYRESPYEQYF,TGCGCCAGCAGCCAGGGCTACAGGGAATCTCCCTACGAGCAGTACTTC
TRBV19,TRBJ2-7,TRBD1,once,CASSISGGPHEQYF,TGTGCCAGTAGTATATCAGGGGGCCCCCACGAGCAGTACTTC
TRBV9,TRBJ1-5,TRBD1,NA,CASSEGTGTGEPQHF,TGTGCCAGCAGCGAGGGGACAGGGACGGGGGAGCCCCAGCATTTT
TRBV5-1,TRBJ2-7,NA,NA,CASSFGVPYEQYF,TGCGCCAGCAGCTTCGGGGTCCCCTACGAGCAGTACTTC
TRBV6-6,TRBJ2-2,NA,NA,CASSPGQNTGELFF,TGTGCCAGCAGCCCCGGACAGAACACCGGGGAGCTGTTTTTT
TRBV9,TRBJ1-1,NA,NA,CASSVGGAGNTEAFF,TGTGCCAGCAGCGTAGGTGGGGCAGGGAACACTGAAGCTTTCTTT
TRBV27,TRBJ2-2,TRBD2,NA,CASLAGAGELFF,TGTGCCAGCCTAGCGGGGGCCGGGGAGCTGTTTTTT
TRBV19,TRBJ2-5,NA,NA,CASRETGSGETQYF,TGTGCCAGTAGGGAAACAGGGTCGGGAGAGACCCAGTACTTC
TRBV27,TRBJ2-7,NA,NA,CASRPTEGILYEQYF,TGTGCCAGCAGACCCACGGAGGGAATCCTCTACGAGCAGTACTTC
TRBV28,TRBJ1-2,TRBD1,NA,CASHLRTGKPHYGYTF,TGTGCCAGTCACCTGCGGACAGGAAAACCCCACTATGGCTACACCTTC
TRBV27,TRBJ2-1,NA,NA,CASSLSPVRATQSYNEQFF,TGTGCCAGCAGTTTATCTCCGGTGAGGGCCACCCAATCCTACAATGAGCAGTTCTTC
TRBV5-6,TRBJ2-7,TRBD1,NA,CASSWDRGPEQYF,TGTGCCAGCAGCTGGGACAGGGGTCCCGAGCAGTACTTC
TRBV27,TRBJ2-1,NA,NA,CASSLRSILAPSNEQFF,TGTGCCAGCAGTTTAAGGTCGATCCTAGCCCCATCCAATGAGCAGTTCTTC
TRBV6-1,TRBJ2-7,TRBD1,NA,CASSAAQGTYEQYF,TGTGCCAGCAGTGCGGCACAGGGGACCTACGAGCAGTACTTC
TRBV9,TRBJ2-1,TRBD2,NA,CASSSPIAGGRRNEQFF,TGTGCCAGCAGCTCCCCAATAGCGGGAGGGCGGCGGAATGAGCAGTTCTTC
TRBV10-3,TRBJ2-7,TRBD2,NA,CAIEREGSYEQYF,TGTGCCATCGAGCGGGAGGGCTCCTACGAGCAGTACTTC
TRBV6-1,TRBJ2-1,NA,NA,CASSVHGYSVMEGQFF,TGTGCCAGCAGTGTTCACGGCTATTCCGTGATGGAGGGGCAGTTCTTC
TRBV9,TRBJ2-3,TRBD2,NA,CASSTLAGARDTQYF,TGTGCCAGCAGCACACTAGCGGGGGCGCGGGATACGCAGTATTTT
TRBV9,TRBJ1-5,NA,NA,CASSADPGASSNQPQHF,TGTGCCAGCAGCGCTGATCCCGGGGCGAGTAGCAATCAGCCCCAGCATTTT
TRBV25-1,TRBJ1-3,NA,NA,CASSARGSGNTIYF,TGTGCCAGCAGCGCCAGGGGCTCTGGAAACACCATATATTTT
TRBV11-2,TRBJ2-7,NA,once,CASRSGLSDEQYF,TGTGCCAGCAGATCCGGGCTGAGTGACGAGCAGTACTTC
TRBV5-1,TRBJ2-7,NA,NA,CASTPGVSYEQYF,TGCGCCAGCACCCCAGGGGTCTCCTACGAGCAGTACTTC
TRBV5-1,TRBJ2-1,NA,NA,CASRHEGDPYNEQFF,TGCGCCAGCAGACACGAGGGTGACCCCTACAATGAGCAGTTCTTC
TRBV4-1,TRBJ1-5,NA,NA,CASSQLTESRGQPQHF,TGCGCCAGCAGCCAGTTGACAGAGTCGAGGGGTCAGCCCCAGCATTTT
TRBV25-1,TRBJ1-2,NA,NA,CASSDGAWGGYTF,TGTGCCAGCAGTGATGGGGCGTGGGGCGGCTACACCTTC
TRBV4-1,TRBJ2-1,NA,NA,CASSQVPEGLSDEQFF,TGCGCCAGCAGCCAAGTTCCCGAGGGCCTCTCCGATGAGCAGTTCTTC
TRBV9,TRBJ2-3,TRBD1,NA,CASSGGQGLTDTQYF,TGTGCCAGCAGCGGGGGACAGGGTCTCACAGATACGCAGTATTTT
TRBV4-1,TRBJ2-3,NA,NA,CASSQRTGDTQYF,TGCGCCAGCAGCCAACGGACTGGAGATACGCAGTATTTT
TRBV2,TRBJ2-7,NA,NA,CAKTPRDSSYEQYF,TGTGCCAAAACCCCGCGGGACAGCTCCTACGAGCAGTACTTC
TRBV29-1,TRBJ1-6,NA,once,CSVSGGQRNSPLHF,TGCAGCGTTTCAGGTGGACAGAGGAATTCACCCCTCCACTTT
TRBV27,TRBJ2-1,NA,NA,CASTAAYNEQFF,TGTGCCAGCACGGCAGCTTACAATGAGCAGTTCTTC
TRBV19,TRBJ1-4,NA,NA,CASSIAQNSNEKLFF,TGTGCCAGTAGTATAGCGCAGAATTCTAATGAAAAACTGTTTTTT
TRBV6-5,TRBJ1-4,NA,NA,CASSYSQTTNEKLFF,TGTGCCAGCAGTTACTCACAGACAACTAATGAAAAACTGTTTTTT
TRBV28,TRBJ1-1,NA,NA,CASSLGLGSNTEAFF,TGTGCCAGCAGTTTAGGTCTCGGGTCGAACACTGAAGCTTTCTTT
TRBV7-2,TRBJ1-2,TRBD1,NA,CASSYGRQGDGYTF,TGTGCCAGCAGCTACGGCCGACAGGGAGACGGCTACACCTTC
TRBV29-1,TRBJ1-1,NA,NA,CSVGGGSKNTEAFF,TGCAGCGTTGGGGGGGGATCTAAAAACACTGAAGCTTTCTTT
TRBV5-6,TRBJ1-3,NA,NA,CASSPRAKKVGNTIYF,TGTGCCAGCAGCCCGAGGGCGAAAAAGGTCGGAAACACCATATATTTT
TRBV30,TRBJ2-1,TRBD2,NA,CAWSDGTSGYNEQFF,TGTGCCTGGAGTGACGGGACTAGCGGGTACAATGAGCAGTTCTTC
TRBV19,TRBJ2-1,TRBD1,NA,CATRPGGNYNEQFF,TGTGCCACCCGGCCAGGGGGCAACTACAATGAGCAGTTCTTC
TRBV10-3,TRBJ2-2,NA,NA,CAITERLEGTGELFF,TGTGCCATCACCGAGCGGCTAGAGGGCACCGGGGAGCTGTTTTTT
TRBV6-6,TRBJ1-5,NA,NA,CASSYTDGFNQPQHF,TGTGCCAGCAGTTACACGGACGGTTTCAATCAGCCCCAGCATTTT
TRBV28,TRBJ2-7,NA,NA,CASRLVREAYEQYF,TGTGCCAGCAGATTAGTCAGGGAGGCCTACGAGCAGTACTTC
TRBV6-5,TRBJ2-7,NA,NA,CASRNGIYEQYF,TGTGCCAGCAGGAACGGAATTTACGAGCAGTACTTC
TRBV2,TRBJ1-1,NA,NA,CASIRQAEGITEAFF,TGTGCCAGCATAAGACAGGCGGAGGGGATCACTGAAGCTTTCTTT
TRBV11-2,TRBJ2-7,TRBD1,NA,CASSIHGTVSYEQYF,TGTGCCAGCAGCATCCACGGGACAGTCTCCTACGAGCAGTACTTC